The sequence of this T cell receptor beta chain was determined in a study of blood T cell repertoires in COVID-19. CDR3 length equals 15 residues. V lost 5 bases and J lost 7; bases outside the gene matches: 10. Germline assignment: CDR1 SQVTM and CDR2 ANQGSEA. Authors' data handling: The assay estimated nucleated cells by amplifying reference gene primers. The table came from immunoSEQ multiplex PCR; TCRdb's copy has only in-frame clones and leaves some out. V and J calls and clone size follow that table, whereas D and trimming were derived from the DNA. Of about 200,000 clones detected, approximately 84% appear once; the ten largest clones hold less than 6.5%. This clone was counted only a few times.

This chain joins TRBV29-1 and TRBJ2-3; TRBD2 matches at 12 bases. The sequenced sample consisted of peripheral blood. This sequence was found in a woman aged 70 to 79 with active or convalescent COVID-19. The CDR3: CSVPILAGGSYTQYF. The CDR3 DNA follows: TGCAGCGTTCCGATCCTAGCGGGAGGGTCATATACGCAGTATTTT.